The TCR beta chain under discussion was sequenced for a study of beta chain features in type 1 diabetes. Whole-study findings and limits: In comparison with healthy donors, patients had naive, central memory and Treg TCRB repertoires that appeared more similar.

This clone was detected only a few times. Its antigen is currently unknown. The germline gene is not matched at one end of the junction; a read error may be the cause. The CDR3 runs 8 residues. Germline V CDR1 and CDR2: SEHNR, FQNEAQ (reference sequence). Every isolated RNA sample was fully reverse transcribed, so sequencing captured expressed TCRB transcripts. The assay was immunoSEQ multiplex PCR, and TCRdb's table has in-frame clones only and misses some. The table lists about 900,000 clones, about a sixth of them singletons. The source is a woman younger than 35 in good health. The V and J genes are TRBV7-9 and TRBJ1-2; no reliable D call. Source material: naive CD4+ T cells from blood. The CDR3 protein is CATTGTAF. In DNA, the CDR3 is TGTGCCACGACGGGTACGGCGTTC.